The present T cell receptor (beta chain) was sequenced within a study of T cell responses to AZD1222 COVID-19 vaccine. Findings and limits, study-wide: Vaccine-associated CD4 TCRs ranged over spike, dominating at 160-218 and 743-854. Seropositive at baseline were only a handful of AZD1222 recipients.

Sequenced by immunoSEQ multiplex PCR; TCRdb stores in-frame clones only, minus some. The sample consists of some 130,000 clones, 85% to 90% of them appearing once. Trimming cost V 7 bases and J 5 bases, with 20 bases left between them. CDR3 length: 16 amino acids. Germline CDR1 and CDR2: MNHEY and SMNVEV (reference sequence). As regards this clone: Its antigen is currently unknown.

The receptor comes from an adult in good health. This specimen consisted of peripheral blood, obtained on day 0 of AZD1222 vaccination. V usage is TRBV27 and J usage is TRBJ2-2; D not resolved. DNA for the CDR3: TGTGCCAGCACCCCGTCGGGCCGAGGTACAACCGGGGAGCTGTTTTTT. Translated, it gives CASTPSGRGTTGELFF.